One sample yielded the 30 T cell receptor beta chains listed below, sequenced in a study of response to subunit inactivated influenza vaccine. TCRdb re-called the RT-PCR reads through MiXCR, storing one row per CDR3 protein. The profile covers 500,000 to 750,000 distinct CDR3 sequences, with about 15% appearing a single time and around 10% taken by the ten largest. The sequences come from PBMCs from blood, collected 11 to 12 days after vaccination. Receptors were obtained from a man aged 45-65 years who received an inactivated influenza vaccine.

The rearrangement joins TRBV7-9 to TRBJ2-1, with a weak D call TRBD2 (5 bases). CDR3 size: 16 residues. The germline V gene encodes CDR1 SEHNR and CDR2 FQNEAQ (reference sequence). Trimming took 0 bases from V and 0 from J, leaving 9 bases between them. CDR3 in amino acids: CASSLALALSYNEQFF. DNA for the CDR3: TGTGCCAGCAGCTTAGCCCTAGCCCTCTCCTACAATGAGCAGTTCTTC.

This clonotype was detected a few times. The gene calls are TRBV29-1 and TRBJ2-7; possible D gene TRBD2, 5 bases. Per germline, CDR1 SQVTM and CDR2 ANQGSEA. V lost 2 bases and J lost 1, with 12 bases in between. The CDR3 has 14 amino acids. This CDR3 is CSVETPPGSYEQYF. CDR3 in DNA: TGCAGCGTTGAAACACCCCCGGGATCCTACGAGCAGTACTTC.

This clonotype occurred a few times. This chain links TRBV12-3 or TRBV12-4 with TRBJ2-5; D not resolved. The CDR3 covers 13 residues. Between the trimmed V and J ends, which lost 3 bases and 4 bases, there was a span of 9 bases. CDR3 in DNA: TGTGCCAGCAGTTTTCGTCGGAGAGAGACCCAGTACTTC. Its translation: CASSFRRRETQYF.

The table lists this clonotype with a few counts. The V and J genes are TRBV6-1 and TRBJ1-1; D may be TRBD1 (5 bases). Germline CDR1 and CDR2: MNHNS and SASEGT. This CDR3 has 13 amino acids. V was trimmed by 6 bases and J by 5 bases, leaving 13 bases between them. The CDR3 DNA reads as TGTGCCAGCAGGATGGGGGTCGGGACTGAAGCTTTCTTT. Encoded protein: CASRMGVGTEAFF.

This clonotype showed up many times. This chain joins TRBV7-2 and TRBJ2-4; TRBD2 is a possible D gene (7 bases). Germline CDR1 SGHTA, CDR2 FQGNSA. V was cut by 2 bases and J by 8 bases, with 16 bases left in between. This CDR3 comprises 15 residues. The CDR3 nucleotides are TGTGCCAGCAGCTTATTATGGGGGGGCGAGTACATTCAGTACTTC. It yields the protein CASSLLWGGEYIQYF. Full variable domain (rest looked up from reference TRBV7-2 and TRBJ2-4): GAGVSQSPSNKVTEKGKDVELRCDPISGHTALYWYRQSLGQGLEFLIYFQGNSAPDKSGLPSDRFSAERTGGSVSTLTIQRTQQEDSAVYLCASSLLWGGEYIQYFGAGTRLSVL.

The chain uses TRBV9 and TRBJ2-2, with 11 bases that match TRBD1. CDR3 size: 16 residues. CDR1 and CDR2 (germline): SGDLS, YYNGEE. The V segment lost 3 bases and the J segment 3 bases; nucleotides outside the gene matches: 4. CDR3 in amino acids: CASSAWDRGYTGELFF. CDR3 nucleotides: TGTGCCAGCAGCGCCTGGGACAGGGGGTACACCGGGGAGCTGTTTTTT.

CDR3: CASSPPAGSEAFF. CDR3 sequence (DNA): TGTGCCAGCAGCCCACCAGCGGGATCTGAAGCTTTCTTT. This chain connects TRBV5-6 to TRBJ1-1; no firm D call. V was shortened by 4 bases and J by 6 bases, with 13 bases between the two germline ends. The CDR3 contains 13 residues. Germline V gives CDR1 SGHDT, CDR2 YYEEEE. Using reference TRBV5-6 and TRBJ1-1 for the parts outside the CDR3, the full variable domain is DAGVTQSPTHLIKTRGQQVTLRCSPKSGHDTVSWYQQALGQGPQFIFQYYEEEERQRGNFPDRFSGHQFPNYSSELNVNALLLGDSALYLCASSPPAGSEAFFGQGTRLTVV.

DNA of the CDR3: TGCAGCGTTGAAAAGTCTCCAGGCACTGAAGCTTTCTTT. Its translation: CSVEKSPGTEAFF. The chain carries TRBV29-1 and TRBJ1-1; D remains unclear. V gave up 2 bases and J gave up 4 bases, with 11 bases separating them. Germline V gene sequence: CDR1 SQVTM, CDR2 ANQGSEA. This CDR3 is 13 amino acids long.

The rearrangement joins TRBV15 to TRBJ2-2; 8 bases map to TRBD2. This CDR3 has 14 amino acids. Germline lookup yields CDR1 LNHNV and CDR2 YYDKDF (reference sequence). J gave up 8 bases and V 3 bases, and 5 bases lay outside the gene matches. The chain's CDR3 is CATSRAGGTGELFF. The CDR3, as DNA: TGTGCCACCAGCAGGGCGGGGGGAACGGGGGAGCTGTTTTTT.

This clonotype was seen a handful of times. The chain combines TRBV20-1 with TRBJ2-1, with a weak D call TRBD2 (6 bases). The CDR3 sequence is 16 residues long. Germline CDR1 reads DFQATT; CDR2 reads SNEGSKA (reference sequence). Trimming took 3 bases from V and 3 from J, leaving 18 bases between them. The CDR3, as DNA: TGCAGTGCTAGTGGAGGACGGCGGGACCTCTACAATGAGCAGTTCTTC. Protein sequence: CSASGGRRDLYNEQFF.

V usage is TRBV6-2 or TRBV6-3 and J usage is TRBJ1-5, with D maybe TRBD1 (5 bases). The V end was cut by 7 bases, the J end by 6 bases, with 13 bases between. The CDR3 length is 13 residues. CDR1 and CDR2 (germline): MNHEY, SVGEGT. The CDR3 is CASIAWGSQPQHF. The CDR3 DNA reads TGTGCCAGCATTGCCTGGGGGAGTCAGCCCCAGCATTTT.

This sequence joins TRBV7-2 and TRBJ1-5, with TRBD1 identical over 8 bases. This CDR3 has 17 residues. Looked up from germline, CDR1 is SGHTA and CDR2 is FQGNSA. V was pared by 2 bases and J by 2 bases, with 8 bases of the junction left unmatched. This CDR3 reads CASSLWTGLIGNQPQHF. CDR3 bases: TGTGCCAGCAGCTTATGGACAGGGCTTATTGGCAATCAGCCCCAGCATTTT.

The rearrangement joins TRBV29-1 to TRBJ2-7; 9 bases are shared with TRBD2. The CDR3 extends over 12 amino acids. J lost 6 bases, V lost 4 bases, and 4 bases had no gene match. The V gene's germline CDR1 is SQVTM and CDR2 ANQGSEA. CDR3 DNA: TGCAGCGTTGTTCTAGCGGGAACCGAGCAGTACTTC. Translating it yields CSVVLAGTEQYF.

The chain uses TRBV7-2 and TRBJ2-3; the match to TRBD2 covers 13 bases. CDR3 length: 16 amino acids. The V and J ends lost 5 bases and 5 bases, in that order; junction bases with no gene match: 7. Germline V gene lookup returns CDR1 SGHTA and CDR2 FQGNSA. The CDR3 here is CASSVGLAGVGDTQYF. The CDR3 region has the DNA TGTGCCAGCAGCGTTGGACTAGCGGGAGTTGGAGATACGCAGTATTTT.

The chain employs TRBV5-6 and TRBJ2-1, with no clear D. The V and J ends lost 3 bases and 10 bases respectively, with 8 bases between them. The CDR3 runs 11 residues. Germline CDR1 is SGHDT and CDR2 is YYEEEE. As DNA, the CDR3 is TGTGCCAGCAGCTCAAGTTCCGAGCAGTTCTTC. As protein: CASSSSSEQFF. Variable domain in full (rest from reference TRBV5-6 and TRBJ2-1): DAGVTQSPTHLIKTRGQQVTLRCSPKSGHDTVSWYQQALGQGPQFIFQYYEEEERQRGNFPDRFSGHQFPNYSSELNVNALLLGDSALYLCASSSSSEQFFGPGTRLTVL.

Here the CDR3 DNA reads TGTGCCAGCAGCTTTCGGCAGACTATTTACGAGCAGTACTTC. Its translation is CASSFRQTIYEQYF. The rearrangement joins TRBV7-2 to TRBJ2-7; possible D gene TRBD2, 5 bases. V lost 3 bases, J lost 4 bases, and 13 bases lay in between. From germline, CDR1 is SGHTA and CDR2 FQGNSA. This CDR3 is built from 14 residues.

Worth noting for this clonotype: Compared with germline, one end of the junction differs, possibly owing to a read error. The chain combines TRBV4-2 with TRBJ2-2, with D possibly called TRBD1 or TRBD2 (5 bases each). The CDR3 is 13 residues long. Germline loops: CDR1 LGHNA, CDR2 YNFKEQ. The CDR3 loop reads CASSRGTNGELLF. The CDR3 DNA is TGTGCCAGCAGCCGAGGGACGAACGGGGAGCTGCTTTTT.

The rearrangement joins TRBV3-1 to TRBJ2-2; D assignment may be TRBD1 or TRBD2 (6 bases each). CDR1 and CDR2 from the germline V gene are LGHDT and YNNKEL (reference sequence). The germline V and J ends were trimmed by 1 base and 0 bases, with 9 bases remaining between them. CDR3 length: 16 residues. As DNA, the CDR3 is TGTGCCAGCAGCCAAGGGGGGGCCTCGAACACCGGGGAGCTGTTTTTT. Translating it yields CASSQGGASNTGELFF.

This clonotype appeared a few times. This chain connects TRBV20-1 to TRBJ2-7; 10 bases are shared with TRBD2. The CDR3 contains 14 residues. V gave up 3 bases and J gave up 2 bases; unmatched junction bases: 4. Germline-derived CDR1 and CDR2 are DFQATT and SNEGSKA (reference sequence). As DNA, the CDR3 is TGCAGTGCTAGCACTAGCGGGATGGCCTACGAGCAGTACTTC. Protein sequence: CSASTSGMAYEQYF.

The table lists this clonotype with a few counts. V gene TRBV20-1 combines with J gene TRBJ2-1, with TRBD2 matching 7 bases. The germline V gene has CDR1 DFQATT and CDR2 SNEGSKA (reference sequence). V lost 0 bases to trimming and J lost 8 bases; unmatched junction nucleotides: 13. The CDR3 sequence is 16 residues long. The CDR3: CSARDLRGEGGYEQFF. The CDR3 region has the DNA TGCAGTGCTAGAGATCTCCGGGGGGAGGGTGGGTATGAGCAGTTCTTC.

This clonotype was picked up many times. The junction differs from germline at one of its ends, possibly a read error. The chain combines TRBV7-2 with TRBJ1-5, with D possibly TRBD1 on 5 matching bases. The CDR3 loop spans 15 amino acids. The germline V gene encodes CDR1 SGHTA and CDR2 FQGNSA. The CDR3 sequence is CASSLGTGSGQPQHF. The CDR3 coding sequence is TGTGCCAGCAGTTTAGGGACGGGCAGCGGTCAGCCCCAGCATTTT.

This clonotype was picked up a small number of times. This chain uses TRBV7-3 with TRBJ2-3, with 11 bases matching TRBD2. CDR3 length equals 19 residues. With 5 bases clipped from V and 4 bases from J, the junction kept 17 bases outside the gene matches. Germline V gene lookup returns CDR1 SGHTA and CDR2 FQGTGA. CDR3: CASSPLPPSGRSSPDTQYF. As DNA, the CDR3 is TGTGCCAGCAGCCCACTGCCGCCTAGCGGGAGGAGTTCGCCAGATACGCAGTATTTT.

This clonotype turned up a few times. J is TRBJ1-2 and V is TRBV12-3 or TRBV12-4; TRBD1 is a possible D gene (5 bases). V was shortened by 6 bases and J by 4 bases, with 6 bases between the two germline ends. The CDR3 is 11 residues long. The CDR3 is CASRGPYGYTF. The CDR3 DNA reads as TGTGCCAGCAGGGGGCCCTATGGCTACACCTTC.

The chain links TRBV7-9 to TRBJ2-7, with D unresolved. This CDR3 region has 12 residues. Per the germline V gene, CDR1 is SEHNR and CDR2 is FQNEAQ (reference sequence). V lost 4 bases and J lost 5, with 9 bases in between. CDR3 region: CASSSTSHEQYF. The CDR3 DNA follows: TGTGCCAGCAGCTCAACTTCCCACGAGCAGTACTTC. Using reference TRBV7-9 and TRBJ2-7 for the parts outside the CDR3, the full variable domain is DTGVSQNPRHKITKRGQNVTFRCDPISEHNRLYWYRQTLGQGPEFLTYFQNEAQLEKSRLLSDRFSAERPKGSFSTLEIQRTEQGDSAMYLCASSSTSHEQYFGPGTRLTVT.

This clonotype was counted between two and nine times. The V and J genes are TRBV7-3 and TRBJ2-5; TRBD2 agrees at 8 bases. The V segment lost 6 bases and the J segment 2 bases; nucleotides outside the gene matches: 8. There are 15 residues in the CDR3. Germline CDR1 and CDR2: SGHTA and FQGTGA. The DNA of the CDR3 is TGTGCCAGCAGTCAGGGGCCTAGCGGGCAAGAGACCCAGTACTTC. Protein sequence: CASSQGPSGQETQYF.

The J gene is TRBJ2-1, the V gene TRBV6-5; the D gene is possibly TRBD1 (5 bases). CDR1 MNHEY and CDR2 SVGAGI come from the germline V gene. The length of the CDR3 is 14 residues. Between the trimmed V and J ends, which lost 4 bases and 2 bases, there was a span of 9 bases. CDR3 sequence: CASSSGFAYNEQFF. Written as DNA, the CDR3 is TGTGCCAGCAGTTCAGGGTTCGCCTACAATGAGCAGTTCTTC.

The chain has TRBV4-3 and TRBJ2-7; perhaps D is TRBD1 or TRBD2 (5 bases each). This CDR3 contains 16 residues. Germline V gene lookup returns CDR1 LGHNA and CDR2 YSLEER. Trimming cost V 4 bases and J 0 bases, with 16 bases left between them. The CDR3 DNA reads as TGCGCCAGCAGCCCCAACCCGCCGGGGCACTCCTACGAGCAGTACTTC. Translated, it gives CASSPNPPGHSYEQYF.

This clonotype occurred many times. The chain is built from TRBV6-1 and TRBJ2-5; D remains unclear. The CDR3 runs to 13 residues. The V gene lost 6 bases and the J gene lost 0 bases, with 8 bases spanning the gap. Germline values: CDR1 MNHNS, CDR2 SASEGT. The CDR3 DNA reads TGTGCCAGCAGCCTTATCTACCAAGAGACCCAGTACTTC. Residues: CASSLIYQETQYF.

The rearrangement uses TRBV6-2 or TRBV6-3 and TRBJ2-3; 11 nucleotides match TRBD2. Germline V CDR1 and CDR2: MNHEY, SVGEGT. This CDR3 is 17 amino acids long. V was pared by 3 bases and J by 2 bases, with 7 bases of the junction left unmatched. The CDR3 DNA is TGTGCCAGCAGTTATATACTAGCGGGAGTTTCCACAGATACGCAGTATTTT. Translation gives CASSYILAGVSTDTQYF.

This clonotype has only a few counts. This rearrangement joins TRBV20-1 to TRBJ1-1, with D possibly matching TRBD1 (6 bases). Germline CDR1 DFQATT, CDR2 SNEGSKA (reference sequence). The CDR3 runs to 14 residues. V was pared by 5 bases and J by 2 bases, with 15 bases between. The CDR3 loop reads CSAPGETPNTEAFF. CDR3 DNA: TGCAGTGCTCCAGGGGAGACCCCTAACACTGAAGCTTTCTTT.